Listed here are 21 T cell receptor beta chains from one sample, sequenced in a study of blood T cells in healthy people across ages. PCR was performed a second time for about 6 to 12 cycles using a sample-barcoded 5' primer and a J-beta primer mix. A single record per CDR3 protein comes from TCRdb applying MiXCR to the 5' RACE reads. The sample holds about 800,000 distinct CDR3 sequences; 55% to 75% are singletons and the top ten take roughly 20%. Source material: blood. These receptors came from a man aged 30 to 45 in good health.

As concerns this clonotype: A much larger clone sits a single nucleotide away, making a read error possible. The chain combines TRBV6-5 with TRBJ2-7; D is unclear. CDR3 length: 14 residues. Trimming shortened V by 2 bases and J by 0 bases, and 8 bases separated the two germline ends. Germline lookup yields CDR1 MNHEY and CDR2 SVGAGI. The CDR3 is CASSYVADSYEQYF. In DNA, the CDR3 is TGTGCCAGCAGTTACGTCGCGGACTCCTACGAGCAGTACTTC.

In DNA, the CDR3 is TGCAGTGCTTCGGAGTTTTCCGGGCTCAATGAGCAGTACTTC. Its protein is CSASEFSGLNEQYF. The chain uses TRBV20-1 and TRBJ2-5, with D uncertain. This CDR3 contains 14 residues. In germline, CDR1 is DFQATT, CDR2 SNEGSKA (reference sequence). Between the trimmed V and J ends, which lost 5 bases and 11 bases, there was a span of 24 bases.

In its sample, this clonotype was seen a few times. The chain combines TRBV6-1 with TRBJ2-5; D gene uncertain. From germline, CDR1 is MNHNS and CDR2 SASEGT. Trimming shortened V by 4 bases and J by 1 base, and 4 bases separated the two germline ends. The CDR3 spans 12 residues. For the CDR3, the DNA is TGTGCCAGCAGTGCCAGCCAAGAGACCCAGTACTTC. It is translated as CASSASQETQYF.

The chain joins TRBV5-1 to TRBJ1-1, with 10 bases identical to TRBD1. The V and J ends lost 6 bases and 3 bases, in that order; junction bases with no gene match: 8. Germline CDR1 and CDR2: SGHRS and YFSETQ. The CDR3 sequence is 15 residues long. The CDR3 reads CASTSMGTGDTEAFF. The CDR3, as DNA: TGCGCCAGCACCTCAATGGGGACAGGGGACACTGAAGCTTTCTTT.

The gene calls are TRBV20-1 and TRBJ2-5; 7 bases fit TRBD1. Germline V lookup: CDR1 DFQATT, CDR2 SNEGSKA (reference sequence). The CDR3 has 15 amino acids. The V segment lost 0 bases and the J segment 5 bases; nucleotides outside the gene matches: 9. The chain's CDR3 is CSARDPGTVYETQYF. CDR3 DNA sequence: TGCAGTGCTAGAGACCCTGGGACAGTTTACGAGACCCAGTACTTC.

The rearrangement uses TRBV7-9 and TRBJ2-3, with D uncertain. Deletions cut 1 base from V and 0 bases from J, with 8 bases between. This CDR3 spans 15 amino acids. Looked up from germline, CDR1 is SEHNR and CDR2 is FQNEAQ (reference sequence). The CDR3 DNA reads TGTGCCAGCAGCTTAGGGGCCTCTAGCACAGATACGCAGTATTTT. This codes for CASSLGASSTDTQYF. Using reference TRBV7-9 and TRBJ2-3 for the parts outside the CDR3, the full variable domain is DTGVSQNPRHKITKRGQNVTFRCDPISEHNRLYWYRQTLGQGPEFLTYFQNEAQLEKSRLLSDRFSAERPKGSFSTLEIQRTEQGDSAMYLCASSLGASSTDTQYFGPGTRLTVL.

The chain recombines TRBV6-1 with TRBJ1-2, with TRBD1 identical over 8 bases. The CDR3 has 16 amino acids. Germline lookup yields CDR1 MNHNS and CDR2 SASEGT. Trimming took 4 bases from V and 4 from J; bases not matched to a gene: 11. The CDR3 spells CASSAQTEGQGYGYTF. CDR3 coding DNA: TGTGCCAGCAGTGCTCAAACCGAAGGACAGGGCTATGGCTACACCTTC.

Notes on this clonotype: An end of the junction does not agree with germline; a read error may underlie this. V gene TRBV6-2 or TRBV6-3 combines with J gene TRBJ2-2; 7 bases agree with TRBD1. This CDR3 contains 14 residues. Germline V gene data show CDR1 as MNHEY and CDR2 as SVGEGT. CDR3 DNA sequence: TGTGCCAGCAGGGATACAGGGGACACCAGGGAGCTGTTTTTT. This translates into CASRDTGDTRELFF.

V usage is TRBV27 and J usage is TRBJ1-1; unclear D gene. This CDR3 is built from 12 residues. Trimming removed 7 bases at V and 8 bases at J, with 14 bases between. CDR1 MNHEY and CDR2 SMNVEV come from the germline V gene (reference sequence). The CDR3 bases are TGTGCCAGCACGGGGTTGAGGGTGGAAGCTTTCTTT. Its translation: CASTGLRVEAFF.

The chain couples TRBV28 to TRBJ2-1; D is possibly TRBD2 (6 bases). V lost 5 bases and J 5 bases, leaving 7 bases between the germline ends. Germline-derived CDR1 and CDR2 are MDHEN and SYDVKM. The CDR3 totals 12 residues. This CDR3 is CASSSGHNEQFF. The CDR3, as DNA: TGTGCCAGCAGTAGCGGGCACAATGAGCAGTTCTTC.

Worth noting for this clonotype: This may be a read error: a much more frequent sequence differs by one nucleotide. V usage is TRBV12-3 or TRBV12-4 and J usage is TRBJ2-3; TRBD2 agrees at 9 bases. The CDR3 consists of 14 residues. The DNA for the CDR3 is TGTGCCAGCAGTTGCGGGGGGGGAGGAGATACGGAGTATTTT. Its protein product is CASSCGGGGDTEYF.

The chain carries TRBV5-1 and TRBJ1-5; D may be TRBD1 (6 bases). CDR3 length: 16 residues. CDR1 is SGHRS, CDR2 YFSETQ, per germline. V was cut by 2 bases and J by 3 bases, with 15 bases left in between. The CDR3 region has the DNA TGCGCCAGCAGCTTAGATGGGGGGCCACCCAATCAGCCCCAGCATTTT. The encoded protein is CASSLDGGPPNQPQHF.

The V and J genes are TRBV3-1 and TRBJ2-3; no firm D call. In germline, CDR1 is LGHDT, CDR2 YNNKEL (reference sequence). This CDR3 comprises 14 residues. Deletions cut 0 bases from V and 2 bases from J, with 6 bases between. The CDR3 region is CASSQERTTDTQYF. For the CDR3, the DNA is TGTGCCAGCAGCCAAGAACGGACCACAGATACGCAGTATTTT.

This chain uses TRBV18 with TRBJ1-4; D gene ambiguous. Germline V lookup: CDR1 KGHSH, CDR2 LQKENI. CDR3 length: 13 residues. V was pared by 4 bases and J by 3 bases, with 6 bases between. The CDR3 DNA reads as TGTGCCAGCTCACAGGGTGCTAATGAAAAACTGTTTTTT. Translation gives CASSQGANEKLFF.

This rearrangement joins TRBV10-3 to TRBJ2-7, with D unclear. This CDR3 comprises 14 residues. Germline V gene lookup returns CDR1 ENHRY and CDR2 SYGVKD. V dropped 0 bases and J dropped 7 bases, with 13 bases sitting between them. DNA for the CDR3: TGTGCCATCAGTGAGTCGTCTGGTGGGTGGGAGCAGTACTTC. This gives the protein CAISESSGGWEQYF.

For this clonotype: Likely a read error: the CDR3 ends without its conserved phenylalanine or tryptophan. This chain uses TRBV19 with TRBJ2-1; 7 positions match TRBD2. V lost 0 bases, J lost 1 base, and 3 bases stayed unmatched. The CDR3 is 16 residues long. The germline V gene encodes CDR1 LNHDA and CDR2 SQIVND (reference sequence). The CDR3 spells CASSIEASGSYNEQFV. In DNA form, the CDR3 reads TGTGCCAGTAGTATAGAGGCTAGCGGATCCTACAATGAGCAGTTCGTC.

CDR3 residues: CSAINSGGVQETQYF. DNA for the CDR3: TGCAGTGCTATCAATAGCGGGGGGGTACAAGAGACCCAGTACTTC. The chain carries TRBV20-1 and TRBJ2-5, with 11 positions matching TRBD2. This CDR3 spans 15 amino acids. Germline V lookup: CDR1 DFQATT, CDR2 SNEGSKA (reference sequence). With V trimmed by 4 bases and J by 2 bases, 6 bases remained unmatched.

V is TRBV20-1 and J is TRBJ1-1; D gene unclear. With 3 bases removed from V and 8 bases from J, the gap between germline ends came to 13 bases. This CDR3 contains 12 residues. The germline V gene has CDR1 DFQATT and CDR2 SNEGSKA (reference sequence). The CDR3 nucleotides read TGCAGTGCTAGCGCGGCGGCGAGAGAAGCTTTCTTT. It specifies CSASAAAREAFF.

The chain recombines TRBV6-2 or TRBV6-3 with TRBJ1-2; D gene ambiguous. CDR1 is MNHEY and CDR2 is SVGEGT in the germline V gene. The CDR3 is 13 residues long. Deletions cut 0 bases from V and 8 bases from J, with 10 bases between. This chain's CDR3 is CASSYSGVPGYTF. In DNA, the CDR3 is TGTGCCAGCAGTTACTCTGGGGTGCCCGGCTACACCTTC.

The CDR3 DNA sequence: TGTGCCAGCTCACCATCAGGGGCACCCAATGAGCAGTTCTTC. Residues: CASSPSGAPNEQFF. The chain recombines TRBV18 with TRBJ2-1; weak D call: TRBD1 (6 bases). The V end was cut by 2 bases, the J end by 6 bases, with 11 bases between. Germline loops: CDR1 KGHSH, CDR2 LQKENI. The CDR3 is 14 amino acids.

The chain combines TRBV2 with TRBJ2-7, with 7 bases lining up with TRBD1. J gave up 1 base and V 6 bases, and 3 bases lay outside the gene matches. The CDR3 contains 13 residues. Germline V gene sequence: CDR1 SNHLY, CDR2 FYNNEI. CDR3 DNA: TGTGCCAGCAGGGAGACAGGGTCCTACGAGCAGTACTTC. The encoded protein is CASRETGSYEQYF.